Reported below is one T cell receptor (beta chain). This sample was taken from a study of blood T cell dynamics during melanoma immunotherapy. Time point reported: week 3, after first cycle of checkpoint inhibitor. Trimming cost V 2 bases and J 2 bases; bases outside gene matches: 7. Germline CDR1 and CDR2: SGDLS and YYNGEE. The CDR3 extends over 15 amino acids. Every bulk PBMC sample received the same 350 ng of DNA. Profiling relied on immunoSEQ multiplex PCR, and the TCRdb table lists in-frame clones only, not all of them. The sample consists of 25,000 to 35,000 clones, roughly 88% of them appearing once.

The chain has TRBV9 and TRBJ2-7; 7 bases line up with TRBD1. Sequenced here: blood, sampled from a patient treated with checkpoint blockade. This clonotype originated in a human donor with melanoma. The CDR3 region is CASSVSGTATYEQYF. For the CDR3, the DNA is TGTGCCAGCAGCGTCTCCGGGACAGCTACCTACGAGCAGTACTTC. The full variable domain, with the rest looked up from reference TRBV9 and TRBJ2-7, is DSGVTQTPKHLITATGQRVTLRCSPRSGDLSVYWYQQSLDQGLQFLIQYYNGEERAKGNILERFSAQQFPDLHSELNLSSLELGDSALYFCASSVSGTATYEQYFGPGTRLTVT.